Sequencing of this T cell receptor (beta chain) was carried out in a study of OX40 agonist ivuxolimab in advanced cancers. About the study: The study gave patients intravenous ivuxolimab at 0.01 to 10 mg/kg every 2 weeks. Partial responses occurred in three patients (one hepatocellular carcinoma, two cutaneous melanoma). Previous treatment with anti-PD-1, anti-PD-L1 or anti-CTLA-4 therapy was allowed; 40% had received some.

Whole-study results and caveats: On average, CD8+ T cells showed a greater number of expanded clones than CD4+.

About this clone: The antigen remains undetermined.

Deletions cut 2 bases from V and 1 base from J, with 12 bases between. The CDR3 loop spans 16 amino acids. Germline CDR1 SGDLS, CDR2 YYNGEE. Assay used: immunoSEQ multiplex PCR; TCRdb lists only in-frame clones, some missing. The sample has about 100,000 clones; approximately 90% are singletons. The chain is built from TRBV9 and TRBJ2-2, with a weak D call TRBD1 (6 bases). The source material was CD4+ or CD8+ T cells sorted from blood, sampled in a trial of the OX40 agonist ivuxolimab. The source is an adult with an advanced solid tumor such as melanoma, head and neck, liver or kidney cancer. In nucleotides, the CDR3 is TGTGCCAGCAGCGTCACTCCGGGACAGAACACCGGGGAGCTGTTTTTT. This sequence encodes CASSVTPGQNTGELFF.